Included here is one TCR beta chain sequence, with context. Libraries were prepared by immunoSEQ multiplex PCR; TCRdb keeps only in-frame clonotypes and omits some of them. The sample lists 180,000 or so clones, 70% to 90% seen once, with more than 6.5% in the top ten. The data are from a study of blood T cell repertoires in COVID-19. Turning to the study itself: Samples came from the United States, Italy and Spain, spanning acute and convalescent COVID-19. PBMCs, B-cell-depleted T cells, or T cells were the source of the cDNA or gDNA that made up the material.

CDR3 length: 15 amino acids. Trimming removed 3 bases at V and 2 bases at J, with 8 bases between. The germline V gene encodes CDR1 MDHEN and CDR2 SYDVKM. The chain is built from TRBV28 and TRBJ1-6; D gene ambiguous. The TCR originated in a woman of 80 years or more in a cohort sampled during active or convalescent COVID-19. The sequencing sample was made of peripheral blood. The DNA for the CDR3 is TGTGCCAGCAGTTTGAGGGATACCTATAATTCACCCCTCCACTTT. Encoded protein: CASSLRDTYNSPLHF.